The rows below give T cell receptor beta chains drawn from one sample of a study of cytomegalovirus exposure and HLA in healthy donors. Only in-frame clones appear in the TCRdb table, and some are missing; sequencing was by immunoSEQ multiplex PCR. The sample carries 150,000 to 200,000 clones, about 95% recorded once. Sequenced sample: PBMCs. The receptors were gathered from a woman between 18 and 29 years old in good health and CMV-seronegative. The CDR3 runs from the conserved cysteine through the conserved F or W. The D gene is left open where the match is weak. Rows may omit the clone size; those that give it use once, few, many or a size class.

>TRBJ2-1|.|TRBD1|TRBV7-9
TGTGCCAGCAGCCCGACAGGGCCGCAGTTCTTC
CASSPTGPQFF
>TRBJ1-1|.|.|TRBV9
TGTGCCAGCAGCGCCGACATTCCCCCCACTGAAGCTTTCTTT
CASSADIPPTEAFF
>TRBJ2-7|.|TRBD1|TRBV7-9
TGTGCCAGCAGCTCGACAGGGGAAGGCTACGAGCAGTACTTC
CASSSTGEGYEQYF
>TRBJ2-7|.|TRBD2|TRBV7-9
TGTGCCAGCAGTTCACCGGGACTAGCGCTATACGAGCAGTACTTC
CASSSPGLALYEQYF
>TRBJ1-2|.|.|TRBV19
TGTGCCAGTAGTATAGTAAGGGACATAGACGACGGCTACACCTTC
CASSIVRDIDDGYTF
>TRBJ2-5|once|.|TRBV25-1
TGTGCCAGCAGTGGGAGAGAACAGGGGAGGTCACAAGAGACCCAGTACTTC
CASSGREQGRSQETQYF
>TRBJ2-7|.|TRBD2|TRBV6-5
TGTGCCAGCAGTTACTCGTCGGCGGGGGGCTCCTACGAGCAGTACTTC
CASSYSSAGGSYEQYF
>TRBJ1-5|.|.|TRBV11-3
TGTGCCAGCAGCCTAAGACAGGATAGCAATCAGCCCCAGCATTTT
CASSLRQDSNQPQHF
>TRBJ1-6|.|TRBD1|TRBV5-1
TGCGCCAGCAGGGCCGGGACAGGGTTGGCTTCACCCCTCCACTTT
CASRAGTGLASPLHF
>TRBJ2-7|once|.|TRBV6-1
TGTGCCAGCAGCCAACAGGGAAGGGAGCAGTACTTC
CASSQQGREQYF
>TRBJ2-3|.|.|TRBV6-5
TGTGCCAGCAGTTCTAGGGAGGATACGCAGTATTTT
CASSSREDTQYF
>TRBJ1-6|.|TRBD1|TRBV18
TGTGCCAGCTCACCCGACAGGGAGCATTCACCCCTCCACTTT
CASSPDREHSPLHF
>TRBJ1-6|.|.|TRBV6-1
TGTGCCAGCAGTGAAGTCGGGGGTATTAATTCACCCCTCCACTTT
CASSEVGGINSPLHF
>TRBJ1-6|few|TRBD1|TRBV4-2
TGTGCCAGCAGCCAAGAAGGGGGCGCGGATTCACCCCTCCACTTT
CASSQEGGADSPLHF
>TRBJ2-5|.|.|TRBV7-2
TGTGCCAGCAGCTCCTATGCTATGGGGGGGACCCAGTACTTC
CASSSYAMGGTQYF
>TRBJ2-1|.|.|TRBV4-1
TGCGCCAGCAGCCAAGTCGGTACCACCTACAATGAGCAGTTCTTC
CASSQVGTTYNEQFF
>TRBJ2-1|.|TRBD1|TRBV18
TGTGCCAGCTCACCAATCCGGACAGGCACGGGAGAGCAGTTCTTC
CASSPIRTGTGEQFF
>TRBJ2-1|.|.|TRBV21-1
TGTGCGCATGCAAAAGAAGGGGGCTCATCCTACAATGAGCAGTTCTTC
CAHAKEGGSSYNEQFF
>TRBJ2-3|once|.|TRBV7-2
TGTGCCAGCAGCTTAGAGACAGGGACTCTTACTAGCACAGATACGCAGTATTTT
CASSLETGTLTSTDTQYF
>TRBJ1-6|.|TRBD1|TRBV7-2
TGTGCCAGCAGCCTATACGGGACAGGGCAATATAATTCACCCCTCCACTTT
CASSLYGTGQYNSPLHF
>TRBJ1-1|.|.|TRBV5-6
TGTGCCAGCAGCTGGGACAATAGGGCTGAAGCTTTCTTT
CASSWDNRAEAFF
>TRBJ1-5|.|.|TRBV6-6
TGTGCCAGTTATCAGGGTTTAGGTCAGCCCCAGCATTTT
CASYQGLGQPQHF
>TRBJ1-2|.|TRBD1|TRBV27
TGTGCCAGCAGGAGACAGGGTATTTTTGGCTACACCTTC
CASRRQGIFGYTF
>TRBJ1-5|.|.|TRBV6-5
TGTGCCAGCAGGGGGGCGAAAAATCAGCCCCAGCATTTT
CASRGAKNQPQHF
>TRBJ2-7|.|TRBD1|TRBV2
TGTGCCAGCACTATTGCTACAGGGGCGCAAGGTGAGCAGTACTTC
CASTIATGAQGEQYF
>TRBJ2-2|.|TRBD2|TRBV9
TGTGCCAGCAGCGGGCTAGCGGGGGACATGAACACCGGGGAGCTGTTTTTT
CASSGLAGDMNTGELFF
>TRBJ1-5|.|.|TRBV6-1
TGTGCCAGCAGTGTTCAGGCGACTAGCAATCAGCCCCAGCATTTT
CASSVQATSNQPQHF
>TRBJ1-2|.|TRBD1|TRBV6-5
TGTGCCAGCACTCGACAGGGGTCCTATGGCTACACCTTC
CASTRQGSYGYTF
>TRBJ2-1|.|.|TRBV4-1
TGCGCCAGCAGCCCCCTCGGGGGGCCTGGCAATGAGCAGTTCTTC
CASSPLGGPGNEQFF
>TRBJ2-2|.|.|TRBV18
TGTGCCAGCTCACCCCCAGGAGGGGGGGACCGGGAGCTGTTTTTT
CASSPPGGGDRELFF
>TRBJ1-1|.|.|TRBV6-4
TGTGCCAGCAGTGACTCGAGTCGGAGGGGCTGGGGGAACACTGAAGCTTTCTTT
CASSDSSRRGWGNTEAFF
>TRBJ1-1|.|.|TRBV6-6
TGTGCCAGCAGCTACACTGAAGCTTTCTTT
CASSYTEAFF
>TRBJ2-2|.|TRBD1|TRBV11-3
TGTGCCAGCAACGAGACAGGGGGCACCGGGGAGCTGTTTTTT
CASNETGGTGELFF
>TRBJ2-7|.|TRBD1|TRBV5-6
TGTGCCAGCAGCTTGACAGGGGAAAGGTACTTC
CASSLTGERYF
>TRBJ2-1|.|TRBD2|TRBV18
TGTGCCAGCTCACGACTAGCGGGGAATGAGCAGTTCTTC
CASSRLAGNEQFF
>TRBJ2-7|.|TRBD1|TRBV5-5
TGTGCCAGCAGCTTACAGGGGAGTCAACACGAGCAGTACTTC
CASSLQGSQHEQYF
>TRBJ2-1|.|.|TRBV7-8
TGTGCCAGCAGCCTGCGGAATGAGCAGTTCTTC
CASSLRNEQFF
>TRBJ1-6|.|.|TRBV15
TGTGCCACCAGCAGACCGGTCAGGGGTTCACCCCTCCACTTT
CATSRPVRGSPLHF
>TRBJ1-5|once|.|TRBV7-9
TGTGCCAGCAGCTCCTTAGGAGGGCATAGCAATCAGCCCCAGCATTTT
CASSSLGGHSNQPQHF
>TRBJ2-3|.|.|TRBV4-3
TGCGCCAGCAGCCATGGACGGGGAGATACGCAGTATTTT
CASSHGRGDTQYF
>TRBJ1-3|.|TRBD1|TRBV19
TGTGCCAGCCGGGACAGGGTGGAGGGAAACACCATATATTTT
CASRDRVEGNTIYF
>TRBJ1-5|.|.|TRBV7-2
TGTGCCAGCAGCTTCACCGGGTCCAATCAGCCCCAGCATTTT
CASSFTGSNQPQHF
>TRBJ1-5|.|TRBD1|TRBV7-8
TGTGCCAGCAGCCCAAGGGGGCTGGGGTCTCAGCCCCAGCATTTT
CASSPRGLGSQPQHF
>TRBJ1-1|.|.|TRBV11-1
TGTGCCAGCAGCTTAAGGGGGAGAGGAACTGAAGCTTTCTTT
CASSLRGRGTEAFF
>TRBJ1-1|.|.|TRBV6-6
TGTGCCAGCAGTTACTCGAGTGGGGGGGGAAACACTGAAGCTTTCTTT
CASSYSSGGGNTEAFF
>TRBJ2-1|.|TRBD2|TRBV7-2
TGTGCCAGCAGTCCACCGGGGGGGCCATTCGGTGAGCAGTTCTTC
CASSPPGGPFGEQFF
>TRBJ1-6|.|.|TRBV4-1
TGCGCCAGCAGCCAAAAGGGGCCGAATTCACCCCTCCACTTT
CASSQKGPNSPLHF
>TRBJ1-3|.|.|TRBV10-3
TGTGCCATTGGACAGATCTCTGGAAACACCATATATTTT
CAIGQISGNTIYF
>TRBJ1-1|.|TRBD1|TRBV7-9
TGTGCCAGCAGCGCCCGACAGGGGCGGGAAGCTTTCTTT
CASSARQGREAFF
>TRBJ2-7|once|.|TRBV7-2
TGTGCCAGCAGCTTAAATCTTGGGGACACACAATACTTC
CASSLNLGDTQYF
>TRBJ1-6|few|.|TRBV9
TGTGCCAGCAGCCCACATCAGGTGGCATCACCCCTCCACTTT
CASSPHQVASPLHF
>TRBJ2-7|.|.|TRBV2
TGTGCCAGCAGTGAAGTGGGGGCCTTCGAGCAGTACTTC
CASSEVGAFEQYF
>TRBJ2-3|.|TRBD2|TRBV2
TGTGCCAGCAGACCCGGGGAGGGACCAGATACGCAGTATTTT
CASRPGEGPDTQYF
>TRBJ1-2|.|TRBD1|TRBV27
TGTGCCACCACCGGGGACAGGGATGGCTACACCTTC
CATTGDRDGYTF
>TRBJ2-1|once|TRBD1|TRBV19
TGTGCCAGTAGTATAGAACCAGGGGGCTCTTACAATGAGCAGTTCTTC
CASSIEPGGSYNEQFF
>TRBJ1-4|.|TRBD1|TRBV11-2
TGTGCCAGCAGCTCAATAACAGGGGCATTCAGGGAAAAACTGTTTTTT
CASSSITGAFREKLFF
>TRBJ2-3|.|.|TRBV5-8
TGTGCCAGCAGCTCGGGAATGTCTGATTATAGCACAGATACGCAGTATTTT
CASSSGMSDYSTDTQYF
>TRBJ2-7|.|TRBD1|TRBV5-1
TGCGCCAGCAGCTCGGGACAGGTGGGCGAGCAGTACTTC
CASSSGQVGEQYF
>TRBJ2-7|.|.|TRBV15
TGTGCCACCAGCTATGATAATGGGCCACAAAGGGGGTACGAGCAGTACTTC
CATSYDNGPQRGYEQYF